The clone carrying this T cell receptor (beta chain) was found many times. TCRdb independently ran MiXCR on the RT-PCR reads; one entry per CDR3 protein. The table shows around 700,000 distinct CDR3 sequences, with 12% to 15% occurring only once. The sequence came from a female donor in good health, serving as a healthy control. Sample: memory CD4+ T cells from blood.

CDR3: CASSPSGSIYEQYF. CDR3 bases: TGTGCCAGCAGTCCTAGCGGGAGTATATACGAGCAGTACTTC. This chain joins TRBV6-5 and TRBJ2-7; TRBD2 aligns across 10 bases. The CDR3 has 14 amino acids. Germline CDR1 MNHEY, CDR2 SVGAGI. Trimming took 5 bases from V and 4 from J; bases not matched to a gene: 5.